The sequence of this TCR beta chain was determined in a study of blood T cell repertoires in COVID-19. Background on the study: The United States, Italy and Spain supplied acute and convalescent COVID-19 samples. The cDNA or gDNA used as material had been derived from T cells, B-cell-depleted T cells, or PBMCs.

Which cohort a participant joined came from the clinical history participants gave. As handled by the study authors: Amplification of reference gene primers was used by the study to estimate nucleated cell counts. Repertoires were generated with immunoSEQ multiplex PCR, while TCRdb's copy carries only in-frame clones and drops some. The V and J calls and clone size come from that table; D and trimming were worked out from the DNA. Here the sample spans around 200,000 clones, 86% being singletons. Germline-derived CDR1 and CDR2 are MNHEY and SMNVEV (reference sequence). The CDR3 runs 14 residues. V shed 6 bases and J shed 5 bases, with 17 bases lying between them.

The TCR comes from a woman between 40 and 55 years old with acute COVID-19. The chain combines TRBV27 with TRBJ2-7; a weak D match, TRBD1 (5 bases). Sequencing input: PBMCs or T cells enriched from blood (not recorded which). The CDR3 coding sequence is TGTGCCAGCAGCCCGACAGTAAATCTGAACGAGCAGTACTTC. Protein: CASSPTVNLNEQYF.